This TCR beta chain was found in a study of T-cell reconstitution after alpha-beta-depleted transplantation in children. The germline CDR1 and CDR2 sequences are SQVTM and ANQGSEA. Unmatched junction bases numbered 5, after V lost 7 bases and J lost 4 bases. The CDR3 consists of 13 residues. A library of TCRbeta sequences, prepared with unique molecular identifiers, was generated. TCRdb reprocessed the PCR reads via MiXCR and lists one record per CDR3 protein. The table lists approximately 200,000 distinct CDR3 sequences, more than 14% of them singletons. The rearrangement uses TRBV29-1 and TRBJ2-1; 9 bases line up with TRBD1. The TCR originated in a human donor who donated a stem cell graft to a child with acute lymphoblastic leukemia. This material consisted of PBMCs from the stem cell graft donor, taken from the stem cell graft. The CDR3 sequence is CSATGTGYNEQFF. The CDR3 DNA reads TGCAGCGCCACCGGGACAGGGTACAATGAGCAGTTCTTC.